This paragraph reports one T cell receptor (beta chain). Its antigen is not yet known. Nothing much larger sits one base from this clone, and base qualities are not available. Per the publication, the time point label means: peripheral blood 6 weeks after treatment start. A cohort of around 29 patients with locally advanced or metastatic urothelial carcinoma, treated at Memorial Sloan Kettering on a trial protocol, was included. Peripheral blood mononuclear cells were collected pretreatment and during treatment, with between 1 and 8 total time points per patient. The Qiagen DNeasy Blood extraction kit was used to purify genomic DNA from total PBMCs and tumor samples. PBMCs were collected pretreatment and during treatment and were isolated and stored as previously described. After removal of 0 bases from V and 2 bases from J, the junction retains 3 bases not matched to a gene. The CDR3 sequence holds 16 residues, the cysteine and phenylalanine included. Only CDR3 DNA is held: 48 bases, read in frame from base 1. CDR1 is given as WNHNN and CDR2 as SYGVQD, both from the germline V gene (reference sequence).

This record comes from a study of PD-L1 blockade in urothelial cancer (dated by TCRdb to 2015 to 2018). Background on the whole study: Every patient began therapy in the mid-2010s and was given atezolizumab 1,200 mg intravenously every 3 weeks. About nine tenths of the roughly 29 patients were males with bladder-origin urothelial cancer, and about 65% of the roughly 30 reported a prior smoking history. Patients had an ECOG performance status of 0 or 1 and had received between 0 and 3 prior chemotherapy regimens. Blood samples were analyzed at two time points: 3 weeks after treatment start (second dose) and 6 weeks after treatment start. Durable clinical benefit was achieved by nine patients but not by the remaining 20. Blood samples gave median yields of around 140,000 T cells and tens of thousands of unique TCRs, along with a median clonality of 0.080. Pretreatment blood TCR-seq was available for about 27 patients, at least one posttreatment blood collection was obtained for about 25 patients, and tumor TCR-seq was available for about 25 patients. Progression-free survival longer than 6 months counted as durable clinical benefit, and TCR features were additionally tested against both progression-free and overall survival. Somatic, immune and clinical correlates of response to PD-L1 blockade with atezolizumab in urothelial cancer were the focus of an exploratory multi-omic analysis. In the same patients, pretreatment tumors underwent whole exome sequencing and RNA sequencing in addition to TCR sequencing. Pretreatment tumor samples, along with matched peripheral blood collected serially before and after atezolizumab treatment, underwent TCR sequencing.

Synthetic TCR analog templates were spiked into each PCR so that absolute template abundance could be estimated from read counts. Using the immunoSEQ assay, TCRbeta CDR3 regions were amplified from genomic DNA with bias-controlled V and J gene primers. Sequencing of rearranged TCRbeta segments was performed at approximately 20X coverage. From the authors' description of their analysis: Sequencing errors were corrected by clustering and CDR3s were annotated against IMGT to assign V, D and J genes. Downstream analyses used only productive TCRbeta rearrangements, leaving out any out-of-frame or stop-codon sequences. Clonality was calculated as one minus the Shannon entropy normalized by the log of the number of unique productive sequences. Clones differing between time points or between blood and tumor were identified using Fisher's exact test with Benjamini-Hochberg correction, with an adjusted p below 0.01 applied as the threshold. TCRdb mirrors the immuneACCESS table, restricted to in-frame sequences. Some clones are absent from its copies; in checked studies, under half trace to an unresolved V gene, and the reason for the others is unknown. V and J calls and clone size are as listed in that table; D and trimming were resolved from the DNA. The sample table holds roughly 32,000 clones, of which roughly nine tenths were seen once. 6.5% to 8% of the sample rests with the top ten.

What the research found in general, with its limitations: Because the sample size was small (n ≈ 30) and many exploratory analyses were performed, the results are intended to be hypothesis-generating. Improved progression-free and overall survival was found to be associated with pretreatment peripheral blood TCR clonality below the median. Greater expansion of tumor-associated TCR clones in peripheral blood 3 weeks after the start of treatment was observed in patients with durable benefit (n of about 20, p = 0.022).

The source is a man older than 75 with urothelial cancer. The chain is made from TRBV10-1 and TRBJ2-1; the central 8 bases match TRBD2. Sequencing used PBMCs, obtained around atezolizumab (anti-PD-L1) treatment. The nucleotide sequence is TGCGCCAGCAGTGAGTCACGAGCGGGAGCCTACAATGAGCAGTTCTTC. Its translation reads: CASSESRAGAYNEQFF.